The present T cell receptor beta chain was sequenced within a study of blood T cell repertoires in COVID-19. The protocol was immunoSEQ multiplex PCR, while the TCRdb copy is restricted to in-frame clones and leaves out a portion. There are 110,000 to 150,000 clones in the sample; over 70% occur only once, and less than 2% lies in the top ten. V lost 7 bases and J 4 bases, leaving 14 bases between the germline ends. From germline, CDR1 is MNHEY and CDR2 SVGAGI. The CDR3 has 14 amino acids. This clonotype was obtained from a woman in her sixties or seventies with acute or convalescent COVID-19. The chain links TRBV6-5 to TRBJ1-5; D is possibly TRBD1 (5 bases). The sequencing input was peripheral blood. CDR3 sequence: CASTSQVYNQPQHF. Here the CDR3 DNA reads TGTGCCAGCACCTCACAGGTCTATAATCAGCCCCAGCATTTT.